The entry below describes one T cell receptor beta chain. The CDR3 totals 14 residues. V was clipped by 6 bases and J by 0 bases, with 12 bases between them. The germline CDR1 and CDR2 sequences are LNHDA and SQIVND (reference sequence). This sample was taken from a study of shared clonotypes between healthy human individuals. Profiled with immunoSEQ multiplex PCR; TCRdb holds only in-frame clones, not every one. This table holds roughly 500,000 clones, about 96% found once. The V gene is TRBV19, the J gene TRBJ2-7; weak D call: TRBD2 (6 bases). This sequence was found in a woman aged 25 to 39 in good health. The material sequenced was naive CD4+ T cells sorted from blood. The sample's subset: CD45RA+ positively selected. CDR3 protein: CASRRDGSSYEQYF. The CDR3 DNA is TGTGCCAGTAGGCGCGACGGGAGCTCCTACGAGCAGTACTTC.